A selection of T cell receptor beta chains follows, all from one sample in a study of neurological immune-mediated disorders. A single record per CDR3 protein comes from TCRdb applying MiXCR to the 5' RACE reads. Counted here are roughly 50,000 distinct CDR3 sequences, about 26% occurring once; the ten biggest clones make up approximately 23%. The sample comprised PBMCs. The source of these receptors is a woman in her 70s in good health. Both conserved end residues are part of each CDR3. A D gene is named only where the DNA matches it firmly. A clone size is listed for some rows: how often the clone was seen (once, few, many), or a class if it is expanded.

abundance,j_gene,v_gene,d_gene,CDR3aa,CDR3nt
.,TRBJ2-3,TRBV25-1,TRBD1,CVSTEQGQLPTDTQYF,TGTGTCAGCACTGAACAGGGACAGCTACCCACAGATACGCAGTATTTT
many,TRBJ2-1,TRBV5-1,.,CASSLGPQNNEQFF,TGCGCCAGCAGCCTGGGACCCCAGAACAATGAGCAGTTCTTC
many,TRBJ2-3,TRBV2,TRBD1,CASSIVYRGDTQYF,TGTGCCAGCAGTATTGTATACAGGGGCGATACGCAGTATTTT
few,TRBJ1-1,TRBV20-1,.,CSALGGLNTEAFF,TGCAGTGCTCTAGGGGGGCTGAACACTGAAGCTTTCTTT
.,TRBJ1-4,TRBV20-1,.,CSATGPANKKLFF,TGCAGTGCCACCGGGCCGGCGAATAAAAAACTGTTTTTT
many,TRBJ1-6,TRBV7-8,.,CASSPDSPQFNSPLHF,TGTGCCAGCAGCCCGGACAGCCCTCAGTTCAATTCACCCCTCCACTTT
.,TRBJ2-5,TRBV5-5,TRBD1,CAVSGQGTQETQYF,TGTGCCGTCTCGGGACAGGGAACACAAGAGACCCAGTACTTC
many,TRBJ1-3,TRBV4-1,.,CASTLIVGGNTIYF,TGCGCCAGCACCCTCATCGTGGGTGGAAACACCATATATTTT
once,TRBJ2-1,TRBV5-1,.,CASTWGTPSNEQFF,TGCGCCAGCACCTGGGGGACTCCCTCCAATGAGCAGTTCTTC
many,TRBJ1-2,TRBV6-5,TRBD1,CASSRGDRGIGGYTF,TGTGCCAGCAGTAGGGGGGACAGGGGAATTGGAGGCTACACCTTC
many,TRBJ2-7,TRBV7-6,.,CASSLESRGEQYF,TGTGCCAGCAGCTTAGAAAGCAGGGGCGAGCAGTACTTC
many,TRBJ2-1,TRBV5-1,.,CASSLGGLDNEQFF,TGCGCCAGCAGCTTGGGGGGACTGGACAATGAGCAGTTCTTC
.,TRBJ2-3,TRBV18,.,CASSPLVTDTQYF,TGTGCCAGCTCACCGCTTGTCACAGATACGCAGTATTTT
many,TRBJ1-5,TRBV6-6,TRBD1,CASSRPGQGAGNQPQHF,TGTGCCAGCAGTCGTCCCGGACAGGGGGCTGGCAATCAGCCCCAGCATTTT
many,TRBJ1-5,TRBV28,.,CATERGRNQPQHF,TGTGCCACCGAGAGGGGTCGCAATCAGCCCCAGCATTTT
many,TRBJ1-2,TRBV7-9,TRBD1,CASGEPGQHYGYTF,TGTGCCAGCGGGGAGCCGGGACAGCACTATGGCTACACCTTC
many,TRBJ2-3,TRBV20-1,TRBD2,CSARDMGREGTDTQYF,TGCAGTGCTAGAGATATGGGGCGGGAGGGAACAGATACGCAGTATTTT
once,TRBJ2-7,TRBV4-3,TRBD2,CASSQGLAATYEQYF,TGCGCCAGCAGCCAAGGACTAGCGGCCACCTACGAGCAGTACTTC
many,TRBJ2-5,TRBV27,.,CASSFSAQGPTTETQYF,TGTGCCAGCAGTTTTTCCGCTCAGGGCCCAACGACGGAGACCCAGTACTTC
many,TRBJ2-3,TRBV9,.,CASSASSRNLDTQYF,TGTGCCAGCAGCGCCTCTAGCCGCAACCTGGATACGCAGTATTTT
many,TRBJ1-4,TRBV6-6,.,CASSYTGAGEKLFF,TGTGCCAGCAGTTACACGGGGGCAGGGGAAAAACTGTTTTTT
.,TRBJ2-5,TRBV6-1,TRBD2,CASSGLAGVQETQYF,TGTGCCAGCAGCGGTCTAGCGGGGGTCCAAGAGACCCAGTACTTC
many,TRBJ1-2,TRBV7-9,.,CASSPTGLRGYGYTF,TGTGCCAGCAGCCCGACGGGACTCCGGGGCTATGGCTACACCTTC
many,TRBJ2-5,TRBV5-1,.,CASSGGFQETQYF,TGCGCCAGCAGCGGGGGCTTCCAAGAGACCCAGTACTTC
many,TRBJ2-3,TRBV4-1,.,CASSQASGTSTDTQYF,TGCGCCAGCAGCCAAGCATCGGGGACTAGCACAGATACGCAGTATTTT
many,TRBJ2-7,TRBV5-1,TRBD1,CASSPGGQGAHEQYF,TGCGCCAGCAGCCCGGGGGGACAGGGGGCCCACGAGCAGTACTTC
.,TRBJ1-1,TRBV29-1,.,CSVVTLGQTREAFF,TGCAGCGTTGTGACCCTCGGACAGACCCGAGAAGCTTTCTTT
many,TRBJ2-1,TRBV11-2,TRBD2,CASSRGGGPSSYNEQFF,TGTGCCAGCAGCCGCGGGGGGGGCCCAAGCTCCTACAATGAGCAGTTCTTC
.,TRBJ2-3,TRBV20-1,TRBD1,CSARGRDRVTSTDTQYF,TGCAGTGCTCGGGGGCGGGACAGGGTAACTAGCACAGATACGCAGTATTTT
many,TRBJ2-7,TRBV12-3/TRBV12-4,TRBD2,CASSLMGEGPYEQYF,TGTGCCAGCAGTTTAATGGGGGAGGGCCCATACGAGCAGTACTTC
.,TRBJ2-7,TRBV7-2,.,CASSPLGGYEQYF,TGTGCCAGCAGCCCCCTAGGGGGGTACGAGCAGTACTTC
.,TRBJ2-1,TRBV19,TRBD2,CASSTLAGRQFF,TGTGCCAGTAGTACTCTAGCGGGGAGGCAGTTCTTC
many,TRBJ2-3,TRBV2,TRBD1,CASSSNRGRTDTQYF,TGTGCCAGCAGTTCAAACAGGGGGCGGACAGATACGCAGTATTTT
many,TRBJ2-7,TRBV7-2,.,CASSLWGTTLSEQYF,TGTGCCAGCAGCTTATGGGGGACCACCCTCTCCGAGCAGTACTTC
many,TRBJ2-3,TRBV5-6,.,CASSSQGGELYF,TGTGCCAGCAGCTCACAGGGTGGGGAGCTGTATTTT
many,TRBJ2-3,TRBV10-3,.,CAISRDGTQTSTDTQYF,TGTGCCATCAGTAGGGACGGTACTCAAACTAGCACAGATACGCAGTATTTT
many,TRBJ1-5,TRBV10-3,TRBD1,CATEADRGQGQPQHF,TGTGCCACCGAAGCGGACAGGGGCCAGGGCCAGCCCCAGCATTTT
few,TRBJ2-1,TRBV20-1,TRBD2,CSALAGRGEQFF,TGCAGTGCTTTAGCGGGGAGGGGTGAGCAGTTCTTC
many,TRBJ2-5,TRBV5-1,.,CASSLQGQGTEETQYF,TGCGCCAGCAGCTTACAAGGCCAGGGGACTGAAGAGACCCAGTACTTC
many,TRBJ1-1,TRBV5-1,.,CASSLVRGQGTEAFF,TGCGCCAGCAGCTTGGTCCGGGGGCAGGGCACTGAAGCTTTCTTT
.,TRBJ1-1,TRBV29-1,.,CSVGRGNTEAFF,TGCAGCGTTGGCAGGGGGAACACTGAAGCTTTCTTT
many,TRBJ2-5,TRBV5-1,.,CASSPTSGETQYF,TGCGCCAGCAGCCCTACTAGTGGGGAGACCCAGTACTTC
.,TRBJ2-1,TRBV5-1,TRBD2,CASSLGGTSGYNEQFF,TGCGCCAGCAGCTTGGGTGGGACTAGCGGATACAATGAGCAGTTCTTC